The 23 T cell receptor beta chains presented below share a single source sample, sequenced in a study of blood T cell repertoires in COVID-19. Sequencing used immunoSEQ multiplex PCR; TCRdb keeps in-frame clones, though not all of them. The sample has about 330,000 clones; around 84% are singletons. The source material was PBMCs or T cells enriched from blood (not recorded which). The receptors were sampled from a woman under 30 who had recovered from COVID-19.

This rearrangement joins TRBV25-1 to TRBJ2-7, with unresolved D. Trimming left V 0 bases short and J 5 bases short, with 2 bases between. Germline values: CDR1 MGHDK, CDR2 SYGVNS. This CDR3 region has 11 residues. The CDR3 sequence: CASSEYNEQYF. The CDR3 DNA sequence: TGTGCCAGCAGTGAATACAACGAGCAGTACTTC.

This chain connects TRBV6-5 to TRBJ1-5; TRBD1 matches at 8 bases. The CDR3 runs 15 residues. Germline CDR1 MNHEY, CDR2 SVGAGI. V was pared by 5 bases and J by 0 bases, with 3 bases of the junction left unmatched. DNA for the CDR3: TGTGCCAGCAGTCCAGACAGGGGTAGCAATCAGCCCCAGCATTTT. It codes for CASSPDRGSNQPQHF.

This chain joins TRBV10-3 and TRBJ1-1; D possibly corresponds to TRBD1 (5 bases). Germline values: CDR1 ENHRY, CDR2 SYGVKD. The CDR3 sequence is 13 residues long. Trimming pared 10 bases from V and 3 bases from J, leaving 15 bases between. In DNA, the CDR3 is TGTGCCACTGAAATACCGGGGGACACTGAAGCTTTCTTT. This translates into CATEIPGDTEAFF.

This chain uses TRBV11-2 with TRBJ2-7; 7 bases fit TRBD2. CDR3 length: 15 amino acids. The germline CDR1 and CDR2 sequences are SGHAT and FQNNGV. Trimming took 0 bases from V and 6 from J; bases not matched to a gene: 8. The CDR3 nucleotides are TGTGCCAGCAGCTTAGATGGGGCGGGGGACGGCGAGCAGTACTTC. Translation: CASSLDGAGDGEQYF.

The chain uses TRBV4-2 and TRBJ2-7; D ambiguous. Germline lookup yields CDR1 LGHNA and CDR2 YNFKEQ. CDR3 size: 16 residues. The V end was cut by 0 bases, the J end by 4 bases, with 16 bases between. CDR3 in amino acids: CASSQEISIRLYEQYF. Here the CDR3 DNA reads TGTGCCAGCAGCCAAGAGATTTCCATCAGATTGTACGAGCAGTACTTC.

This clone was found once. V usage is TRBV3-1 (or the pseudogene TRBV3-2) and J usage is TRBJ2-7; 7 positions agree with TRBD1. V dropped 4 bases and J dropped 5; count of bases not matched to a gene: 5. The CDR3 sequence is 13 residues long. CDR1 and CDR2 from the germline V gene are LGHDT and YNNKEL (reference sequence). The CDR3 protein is CASSPYRGNEQYF. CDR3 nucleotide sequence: TGTGCCAGCAGCCCTTACAGGGGAAACGAGCAGTACTTC.

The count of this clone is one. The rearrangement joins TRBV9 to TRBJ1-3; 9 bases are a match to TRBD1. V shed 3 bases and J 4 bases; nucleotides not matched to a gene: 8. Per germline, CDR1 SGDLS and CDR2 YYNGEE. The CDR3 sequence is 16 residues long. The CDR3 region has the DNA TGTGCCAGCAGCGCCACAGGGGGCGCTTCGGGAAACACCATATATTTT. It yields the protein CASSATGGASGNTIYF.

CDR3 DNA sequence: TGTGCCAGCAGCTCAGCAGATACGCAGTATTTT. Protein sequence: CASSSADTQYF. The chain combines TRBV7-3 with TRBJ2-3; D remains unclear. The length of the CDR3 is 11 residues. Germline V gene data show CDR1 as SGHTA and CDR2 as FQGTGA. V was pared by 4 bases and J by 4 bases, with 3 bases between.

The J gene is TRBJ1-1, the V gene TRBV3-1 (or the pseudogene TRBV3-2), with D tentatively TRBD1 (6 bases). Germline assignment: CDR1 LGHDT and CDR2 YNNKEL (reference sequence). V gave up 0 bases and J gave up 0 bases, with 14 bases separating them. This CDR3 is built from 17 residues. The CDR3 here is CASSQETRGRMNTEAFF. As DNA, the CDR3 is TGTGCCAGCAGCCAAGAGACCAGGGGCCGTATGAACACTGAAGCTTTCTTT.

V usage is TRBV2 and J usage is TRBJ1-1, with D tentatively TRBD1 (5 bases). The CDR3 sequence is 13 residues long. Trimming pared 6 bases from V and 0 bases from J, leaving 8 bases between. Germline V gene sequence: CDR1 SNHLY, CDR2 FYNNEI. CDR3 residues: CASRQELNTEAFF. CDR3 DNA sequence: TGTGCCAGCAGACAGGAACTGAACACTGAAGCTTTCTTT.

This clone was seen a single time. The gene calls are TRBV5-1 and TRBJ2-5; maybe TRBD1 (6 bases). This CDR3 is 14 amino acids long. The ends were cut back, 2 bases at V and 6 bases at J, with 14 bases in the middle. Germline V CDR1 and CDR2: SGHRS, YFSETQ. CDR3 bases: TGCGCCAGCAGCTTTGGGGCAGGGGAGAAGACCCAGTACTTC. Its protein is CASSFGAGEKTQYF.

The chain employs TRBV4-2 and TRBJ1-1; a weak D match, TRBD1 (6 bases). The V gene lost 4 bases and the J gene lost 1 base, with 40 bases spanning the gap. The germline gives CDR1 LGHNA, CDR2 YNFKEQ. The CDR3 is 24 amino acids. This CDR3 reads CASSLHTPRSTTATNRAQNTEAFF. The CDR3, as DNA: TGTGCCAGCAGCCTTCATACACCCCGGTCGACCACAGCGACTAACAGGGCTCAGAACACTGAAGCTTTCTTT.

CDR3: CASSSKGVNYGYTF. CDR3 coding DNA: TGCGCCAGCAGCTCAAAAGGGGTCAACTATGGCTACACCTTC. The V and J genes are TRBV5-1 and TRBJ1-2; maybe TRBD1 (5 bases). CDR3 length equals 14 residues. Trimming left V 3 bases short and J 2 bases short, with 11 bases between. Per the germline V gene, CDR1 is SGHRS and CDR2 is YFSETQ.

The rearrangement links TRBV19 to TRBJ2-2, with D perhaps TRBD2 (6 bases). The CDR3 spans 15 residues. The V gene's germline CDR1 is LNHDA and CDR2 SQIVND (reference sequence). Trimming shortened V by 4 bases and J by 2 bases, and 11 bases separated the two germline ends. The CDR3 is CASSRAGLNTGELFF. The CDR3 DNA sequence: TGTGCCAGTAGTAGAGCAGGACTAAACACCGGGGAGCTGTTTTTT.

CDR3 residues: CASTRGHEPQHF. The CDR3 bases are TGTGCCAGCACCAGGGGTCATGAGCCCCAGCATTTT. J is TRBJ1-5 and V is TRBV12-3 or TRBV12-4; tentative D call: TRBD1 (6 bases). This CDR3 spans 12 amino acids. V was cut by 7 bases and J by 8 bases, with 12 bases left in between.

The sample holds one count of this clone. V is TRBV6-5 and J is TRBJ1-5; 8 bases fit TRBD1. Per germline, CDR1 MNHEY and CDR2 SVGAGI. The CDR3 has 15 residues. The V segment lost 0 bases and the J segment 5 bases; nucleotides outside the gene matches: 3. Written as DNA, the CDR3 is TGTGCCAGCAGTTACTCCCAGACAGGGGATCAGCCCCAGCATTTT. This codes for CASSYSQTGDQPQHF.

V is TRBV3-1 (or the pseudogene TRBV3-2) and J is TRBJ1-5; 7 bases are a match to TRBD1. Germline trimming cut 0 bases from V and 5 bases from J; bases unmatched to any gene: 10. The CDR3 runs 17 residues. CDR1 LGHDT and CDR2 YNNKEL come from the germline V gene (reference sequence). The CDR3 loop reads CASSQEGARGPHQPQHF. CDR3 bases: TGTGCCAGCAGCCAAGAAGGCGCGAGGGGGCCTCATCAGCCCCAGCATTTT.

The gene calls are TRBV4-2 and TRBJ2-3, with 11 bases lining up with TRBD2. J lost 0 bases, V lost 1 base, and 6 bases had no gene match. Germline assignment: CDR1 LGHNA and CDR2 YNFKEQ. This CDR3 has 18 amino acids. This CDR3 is CASSQGLAGGPSTDTQYF. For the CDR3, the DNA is TGTGCCAGCAGCCAAGGCCTAGCGGGGGGTCCTAGCACAGATACGCAGTATTTT.

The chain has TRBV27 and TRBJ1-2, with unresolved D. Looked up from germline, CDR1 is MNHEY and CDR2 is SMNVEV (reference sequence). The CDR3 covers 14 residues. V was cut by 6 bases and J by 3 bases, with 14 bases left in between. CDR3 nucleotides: TGTGCCAGCAGCCACTCTCCGGGATACTATGGCTACACCTTC. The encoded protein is CASSHSPGYYGYTF.

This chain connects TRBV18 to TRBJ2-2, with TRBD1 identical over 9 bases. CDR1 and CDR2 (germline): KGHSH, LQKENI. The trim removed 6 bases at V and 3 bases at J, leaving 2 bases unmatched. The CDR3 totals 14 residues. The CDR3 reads CASSGDRDTGELFF. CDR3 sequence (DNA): TGTGCCAGCTCGGGGGACAGGGACACCGGGGAGCTGTTTTTT. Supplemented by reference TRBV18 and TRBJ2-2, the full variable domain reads NAGVMQNPRHLVRRRGQEARLRCSPMKGHSHVYWYRQLPEEGLKFMVYLQKENIIDESGMPKERFSAEFPKEGPSILRIQQVVRGDSAAYFCASSGDRDTGELFFGEGSRLTVL.

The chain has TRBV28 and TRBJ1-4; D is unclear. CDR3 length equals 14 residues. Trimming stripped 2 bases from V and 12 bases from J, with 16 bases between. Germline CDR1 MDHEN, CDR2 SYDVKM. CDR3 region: CASSLGGEMVELFF. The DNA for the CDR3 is TGTGCCAGCAGTTTAGGCGGAGAAATGGTTGAACTGTTTTTT. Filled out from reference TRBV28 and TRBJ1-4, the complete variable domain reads DVKVTQSSRYLVKRTGEKVFLECVQDMDHENMFWYRQDPGLGLRLIYFSYDVKMKEKGDIPEGYSVSREKKERFSLILESASTNQTSMYLCASSLGGEMVELFFGSGTQLSVL.

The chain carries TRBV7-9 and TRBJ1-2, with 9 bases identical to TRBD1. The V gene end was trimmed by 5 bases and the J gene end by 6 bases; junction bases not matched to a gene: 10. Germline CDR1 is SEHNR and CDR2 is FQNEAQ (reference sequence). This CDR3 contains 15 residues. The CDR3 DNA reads TGTGCCAGCAGCCCGAGGACAGGGGTAGGGAATGGCTACACCTTC. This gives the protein CASSPRTGVGNGYTF.

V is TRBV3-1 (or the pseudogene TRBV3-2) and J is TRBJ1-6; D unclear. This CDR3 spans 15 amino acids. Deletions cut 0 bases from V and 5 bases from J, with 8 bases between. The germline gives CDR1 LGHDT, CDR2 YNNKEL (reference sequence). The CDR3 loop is CASSQEVANNSPLHF. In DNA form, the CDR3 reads TGTGCCAGCAGCCAAGAGGTAGCCAATAATTCACCCCTCCACTTT.